The sample holds many counts of the clone carrying this T cell receptor beta chain. According to the study, TCR beta libraries were built with iRepertoire HTBI primers and CDR3-region Arm-PCR. TCRdb processed the multiplex PCR reads anew with MiXCR; each CDR3 protein has one entry. The sample includes under 800,000 distinct CDR3 sequences, 15% to 20% of them seen just once. Trimming shortened V by 3 bases and J by 0 bases, and 9 bases separated the two germline ends. The germline V gene has CDR1 KGHSH and CDR2 LQKENI. The CDR3 length is 15 residues. Time point defined: newly diagnosed GD, antithyroid drugs for less than 3 months. Extracted RNA from PBMCs served as the source of the TCR library. These data originate in a study of regulatory T cells in long-lasting Graves disease. The same data also went into a second study, on T cells in Graves' hyperthyroidism and ophthalmopathy.

The chain employs TRBV18 and TRBJ1-5; possible D gene TRBD1, 5 bases. Sequenced here: peripheral blood mononuclear cells (PBMCs), sampled at new diagnosis, from a patient treated with antithyroid drugs. This clonotype originated in a woman in her twenties or thirties with Graves disease. The CDR3 coding sequence is TGTGCCAGCTCACCGACGCAGGGTAGCAATCAGCCCCAGCATTTT. Protein product: CASSPTQGSNQPQHF. The whole variable domain, filled in from reference TRBV18 and TRBJ1-5, reads NAGVMQNPRHLVRRRGQEARLRCSPMKGHSHVYWYRQLPEEGLKFMVYLQKENIIDESGMPKERFSAEFPKEGPSILRIQQVVRGDSAAYFCASSPTQGSNQPQHFGDGTRLSIL.